The 18 T cell receptor delta chains below were found in one sample sequenced in a study of γδ T cells in repeated Plasmodium falciparum infection. Gammadelta T cells were flow-sorted from PBMC into Vgamma9/Vdelta2+ and Vdelta2-negative populations for bulk analysis. TCRdb reanalysed the multiplex PCR reads with CATT. The top ten clones hold approximately 10% of a sample with tens of thousands of delta-chain clones, 0.9% to 1% of them seen once. Material: gamma-delta T cells from blood. Receptor source: a pool of human donors (malaria-infected and uninfected, not separated).

About this clone: The junction departs from germline at one end; a sequencing error may be responsible. The chain recombines TRDV1 with TRDJ2, with D unclear. CDR1 TSWWSYY and CDR2 QGS come from the germline V gene. CDR3 length: 22 amino acids. In DNA form, the CDR3 reads TGTGCTCTTGTAACCTTAGCCCAGTCGAGTTCCGTGGGAACCTCCTTGACAGCACGACTCTTCTTT. Translating gives CALVTLAQSSSVGTSLTARLFF.

Comment on this clone: The protein held in TCRdb is that of a much larger clone and does not match this DNA's translation at residue 5, likely because of a read error; the protein shown is translated from the DNA. The chain carries TRDV1 and TRDJ1; 7 nucleotides agree with TRDD3. CDR1 is TSWWSYY, CDR2 QGS, per germline. V gave up 4 bases and J gave up 1 base; unmatched junction bases: 18. CDR3 length: 19 amino acids. CDR3: CALGVKIIGILTFTDKLIF. For the CDR3, the DNA is TGTGCTCTTGGGGTAAAAATTATCGGGATACTAACTTTCACCGATAAACTCATCTTT.

Concerning this clone itself: A far larger clone is one base from this, pointing to a likely read error. The same CDR3 arises from other DNA sequences in this sample as well. The V and J genes are TRDV1 and TRDJ1, with 11 bases fitting TRDD3. TCRdb is silent on the J gene; assignment here came from matching the DNA to germline. This CDR3 region has 19 residues. V was clipped by 0 bases and J by 1 base; unmatched bases: 10. CDR1 is TSWWSYY, CDR2 QGS, per germline. CDR3 sequence reads: CALGELRPTWGIRTDKLIF. The CDR3, as DNA: TGTGCTCTTGGGGAACTCCGCCCTACATGGGGGATACGCACCGATAAACTCATCTTT.

As regards this clone: One base separates it from a far larger clone, so it is likely a read error. Other DNA sequences of this sample code for an identical CDR3. This chain uses TRDV1 with TRDJ1, with D perhaps TRDD3 (5 bases). This CDR3 is 18 amino acids long. The germline CDR1 and CDR2 sequences are TSWWSYY and QGS. DNA for the CDR3: TGTGCCCTTGGGGAGAGAAAATGGCTGGGATCCTACACCGATAAACTCATCTTT. This translates into CALGERKWLGSYTDKLIF.

This clone showed up just a few times. This likely stems from a read error, as it lies one base from a far larger clone. This sample includes further DNA sequences coding for the same CDR3. The V call is TRDV1, the J call TRDJ1; D is perhaps TRDD2 or TRDD3 (7 bases each). The J gene is absent in TCRdb and was assigned here via DNA matching to germline. V lost 3 bases and J lost 0, with 38 bases in between. Germline CDR1 TSWWSYY, CDR2 QGS. There are 24 residues in the CDR3. CDR3 sequence reads: CALGDLPPRFLRSGGCRYTDKLIF. CDR3 DNA: TGTGCTCTTGGGGACCTACCGCCGAGGTTCCTACGCTCTGGGGGCTGCCGGTACACCGATAAACTCATCTTT.

This clone came up a few times. The protein recorded in TCRdb matches a much larger clone and deviates from this DNA's translation at residue 13, suggesting a read error; the protein here is obtained by translating the DNA. The chain joins TRDV2 to TRDJ1, with 9 nucleotides matching TRDD3. This CDR3 region has 20 residues. With V trimmed by 3 bases and J by 0 bases, 19 bases remained unmatched. Germline CDR1 reads GEAIGNYY; CDR2 reads EKD. DNA for the CDR3: TGTGCCTGTGACCTACTCAACCCTCGTACTGGGGGACCAAACACCGATAAACTCATCTTT. This encodes CACDLLNPRTGGPNTDKLIF.

Of note for this clone: TCRdb attributes to this sequence the protein of a much larger clone, which differs from the DNA translation at residue 7; a read error is likely, and the protein displayed is translated from the DNA. The chain links TRDV1 to TRDJ1; D tentatively fits TRDD1 or TRDD3 (5 bases each). The J gene, missing from TCRdb, was assigned here through DNA to germline matching. V lost 5 bases and J 4 bases, leaving 29 bases between the germline ends. Germline values: CDR1 TSWWSYY, CDR2 QGS. The CDR3 length is 19 residues. The CDR3 loop reads CALGSHRPNRYLADDKLIF. CDR3 DNA sequence: TGTGCTCTTGGGTCCCATCGTCCGAATAGATACCTCGCGGACGATAAACTCATCTTT.

Points on this clone: TCRdb's protein, taken from a much larger clone, differs from this DNA's translation at residues 6 and 21, likely owing to a read error; the protein displayed comes from the DNA. V usage is TRDV1 and J usage is TRDJ1; 9 bases fit TRDD3. From germline, CDR1 is TSWWSYY and CDR2 QGS. This CDR3 region has 22 residues. CDR3 coding DNA: TGTGCTCTTGGGTCACGATCCTACGACCGGGGATACGTCCGGGAGAACACCGATAAACTCACCTTT. The encoded protein is CALGSRSYDRGYVRENTDKLTF.

Comment on this clone: TCRdb lists the protein of a much larger clone for this DNA, which differs at residue 5, so this is likely a read error; the protein given here is translated from the DNA itself. This chain joins TRDV1 and TRDJ1; D is ambiguous. TCRdb carries no J gene annotation; the J gene was assigned here by matching the DNA with germline. The germline gives CDR1 TSWWSYY, CDR2 QGS. Deletions cut 4 bases from V and 10 bases from J, with 46 bases between. The CDR3 totals 23 residues. DNA of the CDR3: TGTGCTCTTGGGGGAAACCATAGCTCCTGGCGGTGGACGAGCGCTCTTTCGGCCGGACGACTCATCTTT. It codes for CALGGNHSSWRWTSALSAGRLIF.

The sample holds a few counts of this clone. The amino acid sequence in TCRdb belongs to a much larger clone and departs from this DNA's translation at residue 5, likely a sequencing read error; the sequence shown is translated from the DNA. The chain uses TRDV2 and TRDJ1, with D tentatively TRDD3 (5 bases). CDR3 length: 23 residues. Germline V gene data show CDR1 as GEAIGNYY and CDR2 as EKD. Trimming pared 3 bases from V and 0 bases from J, leaving 37 bases between. The CDR3 spells CACDSVGHGGDWNHKEYTDKLIF. CDR3 nucleotides: TGTGCCTGTGACTCCGTTGGCCACGGCGGGGACTGGAACCATAAGGAGTACACCGATAAACTCATCTTT.

The sample holds many counts of this clone. The chain is built from TRDV1 and TRDJ1; 12 positions agree with TRDD3. Germline values: CDR1 TSWWSYY, CDR2 QGS. The V segment lost 3 bases and the J segment 3 bases; nucleotides outside the gene matches: 17. The CDR3 has 20 amino acids. CDR3 coding DNA: TGTGCTCTTGGGGAGTCCTTCCCCGACGGATACTGGGGGATACCCGATAAACTCATCTTT. It encodes CALGESFPDGYWGIPDKLIF.

Points on this clone: The protein recorded in TCRdb matches a much larger clone and deviates from this DNA's translation at residue 8, suggesting a read error; the protein here is obtained by translating the DNA. V is TRDV2 and J is TRDJ1, with 9 bases lining up with TRDD3. Since TCRdb gives no J gene, matching the DNA to germline was used here to assign it. The trim removed 0 bases at V and 0 bases at J, leaving 22 bases unmatched. Germline V gives CDR1 GEAIGNYY, CDR2 EKD. This CDR3 comprises 22 residues. CDR3 in DNA: TGTGCCTGTGACACCGGAGGCTCGGATACTGGGGGACGCGCACCGTACACCGATAAACTCATCTTT. Its translation is CACDTGGSDTGGRAPYTDKLIF.

This clone has just a few counts. The protein TCRdb lists belongs to a much larger clone and differs from this DNA's translation at residue 8, which points to a read error; the protein shown is made from the DNA. V is TRDV1 and J is TRDJ1, with 10 bases lining up with TRDD3. Here the J gene came from matching the DNA to germline, since TCRdb omits it. V was pared by 0 bases and J by 0 bases, with 10 bases of the junction left unmatched. The CDR3 is made up of 19 amino acids. Germline V gene data show CDR1 as TSWWSYY and CDR2 as QGS. The CDR3 sequence is CALGELSSFTGGYTDKLIF. CDR3 sequence (DNA): TGTGCTCTTGGGGAACTATCCTCTTTTACTGGGGGATACACCGATAAACTCATCTTT.

This clone occurred a few times. The protein that TCRdb holds for this DNA derives from a much larger clone and differs from the translated DNA at residue 19, which likely indicates a read error; the protein shown here is translated from the DNA. The genes are TRDV1 and TRDJ1; 13 bases agree with TRDD3. The J gene was missing in TCRdb and was found by matching the end of the DNA to germline. The CDR3 loop spans 24 amino acids. V was clipped by 7 bases and J by 3 bases; unmatched bases: 32. Germline loops: CDR1 TSWWSYY, CDR2 QGS. CDR3 in amino acids: CALVLHWPSYAILGDTDNADKLIF. The CDR3 DNA follows: TGTGCTCTTGTCCTTCACTGGCCTTCCTACGCTATACTGGGGGATACGGACAACGCCGATAAACTCATCTTT.

This clone was counted only a few times. TCRdb's listed protein matches a much larger clone and diverges from this DNA's translation at residue 11, likely through a read error; the protein shown comes from the DNA. The chain uses TRDV2 and TRDJ1, with 10 bases aligning to TRDD3. With V trimmed by 0 bases and J by 1 base, 10 bases remained unmatched. CDR1 and CDR2 from the germline V gene are GEAIGNYY and EKD. The CDR3 runs to 18 residues. The CDR3 is CACDTVWGIPGRTDKLIF. CDR3 coding DNA: TGTGCCTGTGACACCGTATGGGGGATACCGGGCCGCACCGATAAACTCATCTTT.

This clone was detected many times. The rearrangement uses TRDV1 and TRDJ1, with D possibly TRDD2 on 8 matching bases. This CDR3 region has 18 residues. V was trimmed by 3 bases and J by 3 bases, leaving 23 bases between them. Germline CDR1 is TSWWSYY and CDR2 is QGS. CDR3 coding DNA: TGTGCTCTTGGGGACTTCCTACGGGGGCCGGGGGATTCCGATAAACTCATCTTT. This sequence encodes CALGDFLRGPGDSDKLIF.

This clone came up many times. The protein TCRdb lists belongs to a much larger clone and differs from this DNA's translation at residue 3, which points to a read error; the protein shown is made from the DNA. This sequence joins TRDV2 and TRDJ1, with D perhaps TRDD2 or TRDD3 (6 bases each). TCRdb records no J gene; here it was assigned by comparing the DNA to germline. The CDR3 contains 18 residues. CDR1 is GEAIGNYY, CDR2 EKD, per germline. CDR3 sequence: CARDQMAFPGDGSDKLIF. As DNA, the CDR3 is TGTGCCCGTGACCAAATGGCCTTCCCGGGGGACGGGAGCGATAAACTCATCTTT.

This clone was counted a few times. This likely stems from a read error, as it lies one base from a far larger clone. The same CDR3 can be traced to other DNA sequences in this sample. No J gene was named, though the V gene is TRDV1; the table's D call TRDD3 went unverified against the DNA. This CDR3 is built from 28 residues. Germline V gene data show CDR1 as TSWWSYY and CDR2 as QGS. The CDR3 nucleotides are TGTGCTCTTGGGGAACTAGTCTCAAATGGCCTCGCCTCGAACACTGGGGGATACCCCCTTTGGACCACCGATAAACTCATTTTT. Its protein product is CALGELVSNGLASNTGGYPLWTTDKLIF.